This T cell receptor beta chain appears in the sequencing data of a study of identifying expanded T cells in peripheral blood. The method was immunoSEQ multiplex PCR; TCRdb's version includes in-frame clones alone and lacks a portion of them. The sample holds approximately 100,000 clones, about 88% seen once. Whole-study results and caveats: Technical replicates showed around 1.3 changed clones; two weeks 15 to 20; four weeks 19.

For this clone: Its antigen remains unknown.

CDR1 is SQVTM, CDR2 ANQGSEA, per germline. This CDR3 spans 15 amino acids. V shed 3 bases, J shed 4 bases, and the junction held 9 bases outside the gene matches. The TCR was taken from a person aged 18 to 70 in good health. This sequence joins TRBV29-1 and TRBJ1-2, with 9 bases fitting TRBD1. Sequencing was performed on blood. CDR3 bases: TGCAGCGTTGACCCAACAGGGGGCGGGAGCTATGGCTACACCTTC. Its protein product is CSVDPTGGGSYGYTF.